Shown below are 9 T cell receptor beta chains from a single sample sequenced in a study of response to subunit inactivated influenza vaccine. Each CDR3 protein gets one entry after TCRdb re-called the RT-PCR reads with MiXCR. Here the sample spans 290,000 or so distinct CDR3 sequences, roughly 20% being singletons. The specimen comprised PBMCs from blood, sampled approximately 22 months after vaccination. The receptors shown here come from a man in his fifties or sixties who received an inactivated influenza vaccine.

V usage is TRBV6-2 or TRBV6-3 and J usage is TRBJ2-4; a possible D gene is TRBD1 (5 bases). Trimming removed 2 bases from V and 0 bases from J, with 11 bases in between. This CDR3 has 16 amino acids. Germline V gene lookup returns CDR1 MNHEY and CDR2 SVGEGT. CDR3 in amino acids: CASSYPTGKAKNIQYF. The CDR3 bases are TGTGCCAGCAGTTACCCCACAGGCAAAGCCAAAAACATTCAGTACTTC.

This sequence joins TRBV28 and TRBJ2-1; 10 bases fit TRBD2. J gave up 4 bases and V 5 bases, and 11 bases lay outside the gene matches. Germline V CDR1 and CDR2: MDHEN, SYDVKM. This CDR3 has 17 amino acids. The CDR3: CASSLSGISGGYNEQFF. In DNA, the CDR3 is TGTGCCAGCAGTCTAAGCGGGATTAGCGGGGGGTACAATGAGCAGTTCTTC.

In its sample, this clonotype was seen a few times. This chain connects TRBV3-1 to TRBJ2-1; D might be TRBD2 (5 bases). CDR3 length: 17 amino acids. Trimming shortened V by 0 bases and J by 2 bases, and 14 bases separated the two germline ends. CDR1 and CDR2 from the germline V gene are LGHDT and YNNKEL (reference sequence). The CDR3 nucleotides read TGTGCCAGCAGCCAAGACCCCTCCGGGATAACCTACAATGAGCAGTTCTTC. Amino acids: CASSQDPSGITYNEQFF.

This chain uses TRBV7-9 with TRBJ1-1; D is uncertain. The germline gives CDR1 SEHNR, CDR2 FQNEAQ (reference sequence). The CDR3 is 15 amino acids. The V end lost 3 bases, the J end lost 1 base, and 12 bases lay between the germline ends. In nucleotides, the CDR3 is TGTGCCAGCAGCTTCGCGGATCTCGGGAACACTGAAGCTTTCTTT. Its protein product is CASSFADLGNTEAFF.

This clonotype occurred a few times. This chain joins TRBV28 and TRBJ2-4; D may be TRBD1 or TRBD2 (7 bases each). Trimming pared 1 base from V and 0 bases from J, leaving 19 bases between. The germline V gene has CDR1 MDHEN and CDR2 SYDVKM. The CDR3 loop spans 19 amino acids. This chain's CDR3 is CASSLSEVQGGLAKNIQYF. CDR3 DNA sequence: TGTGCCAGCAGTTTATCGGAGGTTCAGGGGGGGTTAGCCAAAAACATTCAGTACTTC.

This clonotype was detected only a few times. The J gene is TRBJ1-2, the V gene TRBV20-1, with 7 nucleotides matching TRBD1. V dropped 3 bases and J dropped 3; count of bases not matched to a gene: 10. The CDR3 covers 15 residues. Germline V gives CDR1 DFQATT, CDR2 SNEGSKA (reference sequence). The CDR3 DNA reads TGCAGTGCTAGCCCGACAGGGAGTGGGGACTATGGCTACACCTTC. Translated, it gives CSASPTGSGDYGYTF.

This clonotype was picked up a small number of times. This chain connects TRBV12-3 or TRBV12-4 to TRBJ2-1; 7 positions agree with TRBD1. The CDR3 contains 13 residues. With 4 bases clipped from V and 6 bases from J, the junction kept 3 bases outside the gene matches. For the CDR3, the DNA is TGTGCCAGCAGTTCAAGGACAGGCAATGAGCAGTTCTTC. This sequence encodes CASSSRTGNEQFF.

The chain combines TRBV12-3 or TRBV12-4 with TRBJ2-1; D gene unclear. V was clipped by 5 bases and J by 0 bases, with 5 bases between them. This CDR3 comprises 13 residues. CDR3 nucleotides: TGTGCCAGCAGTGCGCCCTCCTACAATGAGCAGTTCTTC. This translates into CASSAPSYNEQFF.

This clonotype was detected many times. The germline gene is not matched at one end of the junction; a read error may be the cause. The V call is TRBV7-2, the J call TRBJ2-5; D remains ambiguous. Germline V gene data show CDR1 as SGHTA and CDR2 as FQGNSA. This CDR3 is built from 14 residues. CDR3 nucleotides: TGTGCCAGCAACTTAGGCCTGGGCACGGAGACCCAGTACTTC. Translating it yields CASNLGLGTETQYF.